This T cell receptor (beta chain) was sequenced in a study of glioma-infiltrating T cells. The study, taken as a whole, reports: Non-neoplastic patients had below-expected tissue-blood divergence, while all gliomas exceeded expectation.

The iRepertoire nested amplicon-rescue multiplex PCR amplified TCR alpha and beta CDR3s from RNA. TCRdb reanalysed the multiplex PCR reads using MiXCR and keeps one entry per CDR3 protein. Of under 200,000 distinct CDR3 sequences listed, around 42% are singletons. Germline CDR1 DFQATT, CDR2 SNEGSKA (reference sequence). The CDR3 runs to 13 residues. V lost 1 base to trimming and J lost 4 bases, with 10 bases between them. About this clonotype: Its antigen is unknown.

The receptor's source is a human donor with low-grade glioma or glioblastoma, undergoing nonglioma brain surgery, or in good health (not recorded which). The specimen was glioma tissue, nonneoplastic brain tissue, or PBMCs (not recorded which). The rearrangement links TRBV20-1 to TRBJ2-5, with TRBD2 as a possible D gene (6 bases). The CDR3 coding sequence is TGCAGTGCTAGAGGTGGGGGAGGAGAGACCCAGTACTTC. Translated, it gives CSARGGGGETQYF.